This passage covers 3 T cell receptor beta chains from one sample sequenced in a study of OX40 agonist ivuxolimab in advanced cancers. The table came from immunoSEQ multiplex PCR; TCRdb's copy has only in-frame clones and leaves some out. The sample shows roughly 12,000 clones, under 80% of them seen only once. The starting material was CD4+ or CD8+ T cells sorted from blood, obtained in a trial of the OX40 agonist ivuxolimab. The receptors stem from an adult with an advanced solid tumor such as melanoma, head and neck, liver or kidney cancer.

The V and J genes are TRBV9 and TRBJ2-2, with 12 bases that match TRBD2. From germline, CDR1 is SGDLS and CDR2 YYNGEE. This CDR3 is built from 17 residues. Unmatched junction bases numbered 8, after V lost 4 bases and J lost 4 bases. This CDR3 reads CASSPRLAGESTGELFF. The CDR3 bases are TGTGCCAGCAGCCCCCGACTAGCGGGAGAGAGCACCGGGGAGCTGTTTTTT.

The chain joins TRBV4-1 to TRBJ2-1; 7 bases are shared with TRBD1. The CDR3 is 18 amino acids. Per germline, CDR1 MGHRA and CDR2 YSYEKL. Trimming took 0 bases from V and 1 from J; bases not matched to a gene: 9. The CDR3 spells CASSQDSSGTASYNEQFF. The CDR3, as DNA: TGCGCCAGCAGCCAAGATTCTTCCGGGACAGCTTCCTACAATGAGCAGTTCTTC.

Comment on this clone: A much larger clone is a single base away; this may be a read error. Other DNA sequences of this sample code for an identical CDR3. The rearrangement joins TRBV9 to TRBJ2-2, with a weak D call TRBD2 (5 bases). The V gene's germline CDR1 is SGDLS and CDR2 YYNGEE. The CDR3 covers 14 residues. CDR3 DNA: TGTGCCAGTAGCGCAGGTGAGGACACCGGGGAGCTGTTTTTT. It specifies CASSAGEDTGELFF.